A selection of T cell receptor beta chains follows, all from one sample in a study of blood T cell repertoires in COVID-19. The protocol was immunoSEQ multiplex PCR, while the TCRdb copy is restricted to in-frame clones and leaves out a portion. The profile shows 350,000 to 500,000 clones, around nine tenths of them singletons. The sample consisted of PBMCs or T cells enriched from blood (not recorded which). The origin of the receptors is a woman aged 18-29 years who had been exposed to COVID-19. Each CDR3 is given with its conserved first and last residue. D genes are given only for firm matches. Only part of the rows carry a size: once, few, many, or a class if the clone is expanded.

d_gene: TRBD2
abundance: once
v_gene: TRBV9
j_gene: TRBJ2-7
CDR3nt: TGTGCCAGCAGCGTAGAACTAGCGGGATCCTACGAGCAGTACTTC
CDR3aa: CASSVELAGSYEQYF

d_gene: .
abundance: .
v_gene: TRBV10-2
j_gene: TRBJ1-5
CDR3nt: TGCGCCAGCAGCTCCGCGCCGGGTGGCAATCAGCCCCAGCATTTT
CDR3aa: CASSSAPGGNQPQHF

d_gene: TRBD1
abundance: .
v_gene: TRBV5-1
j_gene: TRBJ1-2
CDR3nt: TGCGCCAGCAATCAGGGACAGGGTGGGGGCTACACCTTC
CDR3aa: CASNQGQGGGYTF

d_gene: TRBD1
abundance: .
v_gene: TRBV7-9
j_gene: TRBJ2-7
CDR3nt: TGTGCCAGCAGTCTTACAGGGGTTGGAAACTACGAGCAGTACTTC
CDR3aa: CASSLTGVGNYEQYF

d_gene: TRBD1
abundance: .
v_gene: TRBV28
j_gene: TRBJ2-1
CDR3nt: TGTGCCAGCAGTTTCTCCCTACAGGGGAGCTCCTACAATGAGCAGTTCTTC
CDR3aa: CASSFSLQGSSYNEQFF

d_gene: .
abundance: .
v_gene: TRBV27
j_gene: TRBJ2-1
CDR3nt: TGTGCCAGCGGAGTATCAGGGGATTACAATGAGCAGTTCTTC
CDR3aa: CASGVSGDYNEQFF

d_gene: .
abundance: .
v_gene: TRBV19
j_gene: TRBJ1-3
CDR3nt: TGTGCCAGTAGTATAGAACCCATCGGTGGAAACACCATATATTTT
CDR3aa: CASSIEPIGGNTIYF

d_gene: .
abundance: .
v_gene: TRBV12-3/TRBV12-4
j_gene: TRBJ2-1
CDR3nt: TGTGCCAGCACCCCCGACACGAAAGAGCAGTTCTTC
CDR3aa: CASTPDTKEQFF

d_gene: TRBD2
abundance: few
v_gene: TRBV28
j_gene: TRBJ2-7
CDR3nt: TGTGCCAGCAGTTCCCCGGGAGGGCGACCCTACGAGCAGTACTTC
CDR3aa: CASSSPGGRPYEQYF

d_gene: TRBD2
abundance: .
v_gene: TRBV18
j_gene: TRBJ2-1
CDR3nt: TGTGCCAGCTCCGGGACTAGCGGGAACAATGAGCAGTTCTTC
CDR3aa: CASSGTSGNNEQFF

d_gene: .
abundance: .
v_gene: TRBV12-1
j_gene: TRBJ2-5
CDR3nt: TGTGCCAGCAGCTACAAGGACAGGGGGCGAGAGACCCAGTACTTC
CDR3aa: CASSYKDRGRETQYF

d_gene: TRBD2
abundance: .
v_gene: TRBV15
j_gene: TRBJ2-3
CDR3nt: TGTGCCACCAGCAGTGCACGACTAGCGGGAGGAGGCACAGATACGCAGTATTTT
CDR3aa: CATSSARLAGGGTDTQYF

d_gene: .
abundance: .
v_gene: TRBV19
j_gene: TRBJ2-2
CDR3nt: TGTGCCAGTAGTATAGGGGTTCGGAGAGTTCGCACCGGGGAGCTGTTTTTT
CDR3aa: CASSIGVRRVRTGELFF

d_gene: TRBD1
abundance: few
v_gene: TRBV5-4
j_gene: TRBJ1-6
CDR3nt: TGTGCCAGCAGCTTGGTGGCAGGGGGAAATTCACCCCTCCACTTT
CDR3aa: CASSLVAGGNSPLHF

d_gene: TRBD1
abundance: once
v_gene: TRBV6-1
j_gene: TRBJ1-4
CDR3nt: TGTGCCAGCAGTGAACGACCGACAGGGCAACTGTTTTTT
CDR3aa: CASSERPTGQLFF

d_gene: .
abundance: .
v_gene: TRBV30
j_gene: TRBJ1-2
CDR3nt: TGTGCCTGGAGTGTAAGGCGACAGCTTGACTATGGCTACACCTTC
CDR3aa: CAWSVRRQLDYGYTF

d_gene: .
abundance: once
v_gene: TRBV9
j_gene: TRBJ2-1
CDR3nt: TGTGCCAGCAGCGTAGCGACGAGGAGTCCCTCCTACAATGAGCAGTTCTTC
CDR3aa: CASSVATRSPSYNEQFF

d_gene: .
abundance: once
v_gene: TRBV7-2
j_gene: TRBJ1-4
CDR3nt: TGTGCCAGCAGCTTATATTTTTCAGGGGAAGCGGAAAAACTGTTTTTT
CDR3aa: CASSLYFSGEAEKLFF

d_gene: .
abundance: .
v_gene: TRBV6-5
j_gene: TRBJ1-2
CDR3nt: TGTGCCAGCAGTTTATGGCGGCAGGGTAATGGCTACACCTTC
CDR3aa: CASSLWRQGNGYTF

d_gene: TRBD1
abundance: .
v_gene: TRBV18
j_gene: TRBJ1-3
CDR3nt: TGTGCCAGCTCACCCGGCGGGACAGGGGAAAACACCATATATTTT
CDR3aa: CASSPGGTGENTIYF

d_gene: .
abundance: .
v_gene: TRBV7-2
j_gene: TRBJ1-2
CDR3nt: TGTGCCAGCAGCTTTCTATCGGAGGGCTACACCTTC
CDR3aa: CASSFLSEGYTF

d_gene: .
abundance: once
v_gene: TRBV28
j_gene: TRBJ1-4
CDR3nt: TGTGCCAGCGACCAAGGGGGAAAACTGTTTTTT
CDR3aa: CASDQGGKLFF

d_gene: TRBD1
abundance: once
v_gene: TRBV24-1
j_gene: TRBJ2-1
CDR3nt: TGTGCCACCAGTGATACCCCGGGACAGGGGTGGGGCAATGAGCAGTTCTTC
CDR3aa: CATSDTPGQGWGNEQFF

d_gene: TRBD2
abundance: .
v_gene: TRBV7-2
j_gene: TRBJ2-1
CDR3nt: TGTGCCAGCAGCTTTGCGGGAGAACTCTACAATGAGCAGTTCTTC
CDR3aa: CASSFAGELYNEQFF

d_gene: TRBD1
abundance: .
v_gene: TRBV18
j_gene: TRBJ1-1
CDR3nt: TGTGCCAGCTCACCATTCACAGGGGGGATCGGAACTGAAGCTTTCTTT
CDR3aa: CASSPFTGGIGTEAFF

d_gene: TRBD2
abundance: .
v_gene: TRBV25-1
j_gene: TRBJ2-1
CDR3nt: TGTGCCAGCAGTGCAGCGGGAGTAAGCTACAATGAGCAGTTCTTC
CDR3aa: CASSAAGVSYNEQFF

d_gene: .
abundance: .
v_gene: TRBV28
j_gene: TRBJ2-5
CDR3nt: TGTGCCAGCAGTCCCCCCTCTCAGCGGGAGACCCAGTACTTC
CDR3aa: CASSPPSQRETQYF

d_gene: TRBD1
abundance: .
v_gene: TRBV9
j_gene: TRBJ1-1
CDR3nt: TGTGCCAGCAGCCCACCGGGACAGGGGAACACTGAAGCTTTCTTT
CDR3aa: CASSPPGQGNTEAFF

d_gene: .
abundance: .
v_gene: TRBV9
j_gene: TRBJ2-1
CDR3nt: TGTGCCAGCAGCGCGAGACCGGAGAGTTCAAGTGAGCAGTTCTTC
CDR3aa: CASSARPESSSEQFF

d_gene: TRBD1
abundance: .
v_gene: TRBV5-5
j_gene: TRBJ1-1
CDR3nt: TGTGCCAGCAGCTTGCCGGGACAGCTGAACACTGAAGCTTTCTTT
CDR3aa: CASSLPGQLNTEAFF

d_gene: .
abundance: .
v_gene: TRBV11-2
j_gene: TRBJ2-7
CDR3nt: TGTGCCAGCAGCTTAAGCCTCTCCTACGAGCAGTACTTC
CDR3aa: CASSLSLSYEQYF

d_gene: TRBD1
abundance: .
v_gene: TRBV25-1
j_gene: TRBJ1-5
CDR3nt: TGTGCCAGCAGTGATCTAGGGGGCCAGCCCCAGCATTTT
CDR3aa: CASSDLGGQPQHF

d_gene: TRBD2
abundance: .
v_gene: TRBV11-2
j_gene: TRBJ2-7
CDR3nt: TGTGCCAGCAGCTTAGATCCGGGGACTAAGGCCTACGAGCAGTACTTC
CDR3aa: CASSLDPGTKAYEQYF

d_gene: .
abundance: .
v_gene: TRBV6-2/TRBV6-3
j_gene: TRBJ2-7
CDR3nt: TGTGCCAGCAGTTACGTGGACATGGAAAACGAGCAGTACTTC
CDR3aa: CASSYVDMENEQYF

d_gene: TRBD2
abundance: .
v_gene: TRBV6-5
j_gene: TRBJ2-2
CDR3nt: TGTGCCAGCAGTTACTCGGGACTAGCGGGAGCCGGGGAGCTGTTTTTT
CDR3aa: CASSYSGLAGAGELFF

d_gene: .
abundance: once
v_gene: TRBV28
j_gene: TRBJ1-2
CDR3nt: TGTGCCAGCAGGGGGCCAGGGGTTTCGGTGATCAGAAGGGGCTACACCTTC
CDR3aa: CASRGPGVSVIRRGYTF

d_gene: TRBD2
abundance: .
v_gene: TRBV28
j_gene: TRBJ2-7
CDR3nt: TGTGCCAGCAGTTTAAGTAGCGGGGGGGCCTACGAGCAGTACTTC
CDR3aa: CASSLSSGGAYEQYF

d_gene: TRBD2
abundance: .
v_gene: TRBV27
j_gene: TRBJ2-2
CDR3nt: TGTGCCAGCAGTTTATCCCCCCATCGCGGAGGGAGGGCCGACACCGGGGAGCTGTTTTTT
CDR3aa: CASSLSPHRGGRADTGELFF

d_gene: TRBD1
abundance: .
v_gene: TRBV24-1
j_gene: TRBJ2-7
CDR3nt: TGTGCCACCAGTGAATCCGGGACAGGGAATTACGAGCAGTACTTC
CDR3aa: CATSESGTGNYEQYF

d_gene: TRBD1
abundance: .
v_gene: TRBV28
j_gene: TRBJ1-5
CDR3nt: TGTGCCAGCAGTTTATGGGACAGGGGAAGCAATCAGCCCCAGCATTTT
CDR3aa: CASSLWDRGSNQPQHF

d_gene: TRBD1
abundance: .
v_gene: TRBV7-6
j_gene: TRBJ2-3
CDR3nt: TGTGCCAGCAGCGCCGCGACAGGGAGCACAGATACGCAGTATTTT
CDR3aa: CASSAATGSTDTQYF

d_gene: TRBD1
abundance: few
v_gene: TRBV2
j_gene: TRBJ2-7
CDR3nt: TGTGCCTGCGGGACAGGGGCCCACGAGCAGTACTTC
CDR3aa: CACGTGAHEQYF

d_gene: .
abundance: .
v_gene: TRBV3-1/TRBV3-2
j_gene: TRBJ1-1
CDR3nt: TGTGCCAGCAGCCAGGGGACAACTAGGAACACTGAAGCTTTCTTT
CDR3aa: CASSQGTTRNTEAFF

d_gene: TRBD2
abundance: .
v_gene: TRBV3-1/TRBV3-2
j_gene: TRBJ2-7
CDR3nt: TGTGCCAGCAGCCAGACTAGCGGGAGATACCAATCGGGGGAGCAGTACTTC
CDR3aa: CASSQTSGRYQSGEQYF

d_gene: .
abundance: few
v_gene: TRBV4-1
j_gene: TRBJ1-1
CDR3nt: TGCGCCAGCAGCCAAGTAGCGGGGAACACTGAAGCTTTCTTT
CDR3aa: CASSQVAGNTEAFF

d_gene: TRBD1
abundance: .
v_gene: TRBV4-3
j_gene: TRBJ1-4
CDR3nt: TGCGCCAGCAGCCAGAATGGACAGGGATATTCTAATGAAAAACTGTTTTTT
CDR3aa: CASSQNGQGYSNEKLFF

d_gene: .
abundance: .
v_gene: TRBV28
j_gene: TRBJ1-5
CDR3nt: TGTGCCAGCATCTCTGTTGAGGACAACAATCAGCCCCAGCATTTT
CDR3aa: CASISVEDNNQPQHF

d_gene: .
abundance: .
v_gene: TRBV30
j_gene: TRBJ2-3
CDR3nt: TGTGCCTACTACACGGGGGGCCCAGATACGCAGTATTTT
CDR3aa: CAYYTGGPDTQYF

d_gene: .
abundance: .
v_gene: TRBV5-4
j_gene: TRBJ2-5
CDR3nt: TGTGCCAGCAGACCTGGACAGCAAGAGACCCAGTACTTC
CDR3aa: CASRPGQQETQYF

d_gene: .
abundance: .
v_gene: TRBV6-5
j_gene: TRBJ1-3
CDR3nt: TGTGCCAGTAGTTTGAGGGCCGGGGTGTCTGGAAACACCATATATTTT
CDR3aa: CASSLRAGVSGNTIYF